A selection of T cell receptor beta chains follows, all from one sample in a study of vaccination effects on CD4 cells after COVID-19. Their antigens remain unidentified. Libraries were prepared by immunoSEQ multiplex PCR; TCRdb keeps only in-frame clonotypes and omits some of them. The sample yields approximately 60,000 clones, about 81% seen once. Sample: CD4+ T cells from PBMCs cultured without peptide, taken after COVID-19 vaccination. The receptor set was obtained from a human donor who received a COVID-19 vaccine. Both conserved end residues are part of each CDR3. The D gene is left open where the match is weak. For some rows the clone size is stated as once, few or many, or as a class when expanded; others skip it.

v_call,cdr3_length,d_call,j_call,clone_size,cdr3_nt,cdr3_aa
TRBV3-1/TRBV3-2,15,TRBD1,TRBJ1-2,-,TGTGCCAGCAGCCCGGACAGGGAAGTACCTTATGGCTACACCTTC,CASSPDREVPYGYTF
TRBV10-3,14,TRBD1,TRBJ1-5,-,TGTGCCATCAGTGAAGGGACAGCAAATCAGCCCCAGCATTTT,CAISEGTANQPQHF
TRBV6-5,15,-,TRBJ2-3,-,TGTGCCAGCAGTTACGTGGGGGGGCCTACAGATACGCAGTATTTT,CASSYVGGPTDTQYF
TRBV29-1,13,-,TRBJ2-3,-,TGCAGCGTTGGGGCTAGCCCCACAGATACGCAGTATTTT,CSVGASPTDTQYF
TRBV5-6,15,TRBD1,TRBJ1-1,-,TGTGCCAGCCGATTCTCCAACAGGGGTAACACTGAAGCTTTCTTT,CASRFSNRGNTEAFF
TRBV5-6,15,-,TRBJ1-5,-,TGTGCCAGCAGCTTGGGGGGGGCAAGCAATCAGCCCCAGCATTTT,CASSLGGASNQPQHF
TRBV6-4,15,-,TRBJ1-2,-,TGTGCCAGCAGTGACGGACCAGGGTTGGACTATGGCTACACCTTC,CASSDGPGLDYGYTF
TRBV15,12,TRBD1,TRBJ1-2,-,TGTGCCACCAGTGGGACAGGCTATGGCTACACCTTC,CATSGTGYGYTF
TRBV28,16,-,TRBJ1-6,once,TGTGCCAGCAGTGTGGCCCAGGGTCTCTATAATTCACCCCTCCACTTT,CASSVAQGLYNSPLHF
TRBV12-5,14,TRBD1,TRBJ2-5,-,TGTGCTAGTGGTTTGAACAGGGGTAAGGAGACCCAGTACTTC,CASGLNRGKETQYF
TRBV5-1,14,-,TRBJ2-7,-,TGCGCCAGCAGCTTGCTCGTAACCTCCTACGAGCAGTACTTC,CASSLLVTSYEQYF
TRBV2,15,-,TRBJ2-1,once,TGTGCCAGCACAATCGGTCGGGTTTCCTACAATGAGCAGTTCTTC,CASTIGRVSYNEQFF
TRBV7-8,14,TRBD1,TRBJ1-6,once,TGTGCCAGCAGCTCAGGACAGGGGGGCTCACCCCTCCACTTT,CASSSGQGGSPLHF
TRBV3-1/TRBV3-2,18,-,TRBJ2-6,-,TGTGCCAGCAGCCAGAATCCTATAGTGGTCTCTGGGGCCAACGTCCTGACTTTC,CASSQNPIVVSGANVLTF
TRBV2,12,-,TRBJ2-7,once,TGTGCCAGCAGTCTAGGGGCTTACGAGCAGTACTTC,CASSLGAYEQYF
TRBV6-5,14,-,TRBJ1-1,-,TGTGCCAGCAGTCCATCAAGGAGGGGCACTGAAGCTTTCTTT,CASSPSRRGTEAFF
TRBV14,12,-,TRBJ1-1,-,TGTGCCAGCAGTTCGGCAGGGCGGGGAGCTTTCTTT,CASSSAGRGAFF
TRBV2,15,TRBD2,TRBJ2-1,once,TGTGCCAGCAGTGAAGGACTAGCGAACTACAATGAGCAGTTCTTC,CASSEGLANYNEQFF
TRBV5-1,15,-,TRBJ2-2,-,TGCGCCAGCAGCTTGAACGGCAAGAACACCGGGGAGCTGTTTTTT,CASSLNGKNTGELFF
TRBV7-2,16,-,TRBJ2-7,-,TGTGCCAGCAGCTTAGGAAGCCTTGGGGGTGGATACGAGCAGTACTTC,CASSLGSLGGGYEQYF
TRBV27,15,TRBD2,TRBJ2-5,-,TGTGCCAGCAGTAATAGCGGGAGTGTGGGAGAGACCCAGTACTTC,CASSNSGSVGETQYF
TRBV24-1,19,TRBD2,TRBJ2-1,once,TGTGCCACCAGTGCCCTTTTAGGGGCTAGCGGGAGGGCCGGCAATGAGCAGTTCTTC,CATSALLGASGRAGNEQFF
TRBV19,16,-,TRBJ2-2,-,TGTGCCAGTAGTGCCGGATGGGGGCGAAACACCGGGGAGCTGTTTTTT,CASSAGWGRNTGELFF
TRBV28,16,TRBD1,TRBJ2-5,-,TGTGCCAGCAGTCCCTGGCAGACAGGGGTACAAGAGACCCAGTACTTC,CASSPWQTGVQETQYF